This passage covers 17 T cell receptor beta chains from one sample sequenced in a study of blood T cell repertoires in COVID-19. The assay was immunoSEQ multiplex PCR, and TCRdb's table has in-frame clones only and misses some. The table has some 200,000 clones, roughly 84% seen once. The sample was peripheral blood. The receptor source for this set is a woman over 75 with COVID-19, enrolled during active disease.

This clone has a handful of counts. CDR3: CASSIGGVPSGELFF. As DNA, the CDR3 is TGTGCCAGTAGTATTGGAGGGGTCCCTTCAGGGGAGCTGTTTTTT. The chain uses TRBV19 and TRBJ2-2; maybe TRBD2 (6 bases). Trimming took 3 bases from V and 8 from J, leaving 16 bases between them. The CDR3 extends over 15 amino acids. Germline CDR1 and CDR2: LNHDA and SQIVND (reference sequence).

The rearrangement uses TRBV4-2 and TRBJ2-7, with D possibly TRBD2 on 6 matching bases. From germline, CDR1 is LGHNA and CDR2 YNFKEQ. The CDR3 has 16 amino acids. The V end was cut by 2 bases, the J end by 4 bases, with 18 bases between. CDR3 sequence (DNA): TGTGCCAGCAGCCAAAATCCGGGACTCCAAGCATACGAGCAGTACTTC. Its translation is CASSQNPGLQAYEQYF.

This clone was detected only once. The V and J genes are TRBV2 and TRBJ1-2; 7 bases are shared with TRBD1. The germline CDR1 and CDR2 sequences are SNHLY and FYNNEI. CDR3 length equals 11 residues. With V trimmed by 8 bases and J by 4 bases, 1 base remained unmatched. CDR3 sequence reads: CASGTAYGYTF. CDR3 DNA sequence: TGTGCCAGCGGGACAGCCTATGGCTACACCTTC.

The chain employs TRBV6-6 and TRBJ1-5; TRBD1 matches at 7 bases. V shed 6 bases, J shed 6 bases, and the junction held 5 bases outside the gene matches. Germline CDR1 MNHNY, CDR2 SVGAGI (reference sequence). CDR3 length equals 13 residues. CDR3 DNA: TGTGCCAGCAGGGGGACAGTAGGTCAGCCCCAGCATTTT. Translating gives CASRGTVGQPQHF.

The chain carries TRBV3-1 (or the pseudogene TRBV3-2) and TRBJ2-7; the match to TRBD2 covers 7 bases. The ends lost 3 bases at V and 3 bases at J; junction bases unmatched: 8. The length of the CDR3 is 15 residues. CDR1 and CDR2 from the germline V gene are LGHDT and YNNKEL (reference sequence). CDR3 sequence reads: CASSQGMGGYYEQYF. The CDR3, as DNA: TGTGCCAGCAGCCAGGGAATGGGGGGGTACTACGAGCAGTACTTC.

The J gene is TRBJ1-5, the V gene TRBV28, with 8 bases lining up with TRBD1. V trimming: 6 bases; J trimming: 4 bases; junction bases outside the gene matches: 5. The CDR3 has 14 amino acids. Germline-derived CDR1 and CDR2 are MDHEN and SYDVKM. The chain's CDR3 is CASRRTGPNQPQHF. As DNA, the CDR3 is TGTGCCAGCAGGAGGACAGGGCCTAATCAGCCCCAGCATTTT. Drawing the rest from reference TRBV28 and TRBJ1-5, the complete variable domain is DVKVTQSSRYLVKRTGEKVFLECVQDMDHENMFWYRQDPGLGLRLIYFSYDVKMKEKGDIPEGYSVSREKKERFSLILESASTNQTSMYLCASRRTGPNQPQHFGDGTRLSIL.

This chain connects TRBV7-2 to TRBJ2-1; the match to TRBD2 covers 7 bases. V gave up 0 bases and J gave up 2 bases; unmatched junction bases: 4. CDR1 and CDR2 from the germline V gene are SGHTA and FQGNSA. The CDR3 has 16 amino acids. The CDR3 DNA reads as TGTGCCAGCAGCTTAGCAACGGGGGGAGCCTACAATGAGCAGTTCTTC. As protein: CASSLATGGAYNEQFF.

This chain connects TRBV3-1 (or the pseudogene TRBV3-2) to TRBJ1-2, with 8 bases identical to TRBD1. The CDR3 has 15 amino acids. Looked up from germline, CDR1 is LGHDT and CDR2 is YNNKEL (reference sequence). The V segment lost 0 bases and the J segment 3 bases; nucleotides outside the gene matches: 3. CDR3 loop: CASSQDWGQDYGYTF. As DNA, the CDR3 is TGTGCCAGCAGCCAAGATTGGGGACAGGACTATGGCTACACCTTC.

The V gene is TRBV29-1, the J gene TRBJ2-7, with D tentatively TRBD2 (6 bases). There are 13 residues in the CDR3. Trimming took 6 bases from V and 7 from J, leaving 19 bases between them. Germline V gene data show CDR1 as SQVTM and CDR2 as ANQGSEA. The CDR3 sequence: CSVTPGLSLEQYF. CDR3 sequence (DNA): TGCAGCGTGACACCGGGACTGTCGCTTGAGCAGTACTTC.

The chain employs TRBV7-2 and TRBJ2-4; TRBD1 is a possible D gene (5 bases). This CDR3 has 14 residues. Trimming removed 5 bases from V and 1 base from J, with 9 bases in between. In germline, CDR1 is SGHTA, CDR2 FQGNSA. The CDR3 DNA is TGTGCCAGCAGCGACAGTTGGGCCAAAAACATTCAGTACTTC. Translating gives CASSDSWAKNIQYF.

This chain uses TRBV18 with TRBJ2-1; TRBD1 agrees at 7 bases. The germline CDR1 and CDR2 sequences are KGHSH and LQKENI. The CDR3 loop spans 15 amino acids. V gave up 0 bases and J gave up 8 bases; unmatched junction bases: 7. The CDR3 loop is CASSPPNQGGDEQFF. The CDR3 DNA reads TGTGCCAGCTCACCACCAAACCAAGGGGGCGATGAGCAGTTCTTC.

Here the CDR3 reads CASSSDRDSANYGYTF. In DNA, the CDR3 is TGTGCCAGCAGTTCCGACCGGGACTCAGCTAACTATGGCTACACCTTC. The chain recombines TRBV28 with TRBJ1-2; TRBD1 is a possible D gene (5 bases). The CDR3 loop spans 16 amino acids. Trimming took off 4 bases at V and 0 bases at J, with 15 bases between the two ends. Per germline, CDR1 MDHEN and CDR2 SYDVKM.

This sequence joins TRBV5-1 and TRBJ2-2; D is possibly TRBD1 (6 bases). CDR3 length: 16 residues. CDR1 and CDR2 (germline): SGHRS, YFSETQ. Trimming cost V 6 bases and J 0 bases, with 15 bases left between them. The chain's CDR3 is CASTIRGTTNTGELFF. For the CDR3, the DNA is TGCGCCAGCACCATAAGGGGGACCACGAACACCGGGGAGCTGTTTTTT.

The chain links TRBV9 to TRBJ2-2, with TRBD2 identical over 12 bases. Per germline, CDR1 SGDLS and CDR2 YYNGEE. The CDR3 loop spans 17 amino acids. The J segment lost 5 bases and the V segment lost 3 bases, leaving 8 bases of the junction unmatched. The CDR3, as DNA: TGTGCCAGCAGCGCGCGACTAGCGGGGGCGGAAACCGGGGAGCTGTTTTTT. Translation: CASSARLAGAETGELFF.

The count of this clone is one. This chain joins TRBV25-1 and TRBJ2-7; D ambiguous. Germline-derived CDR1 and CDR2 are MGHDK and SYGVNS. This CDR3 is built from 14 residues. The germline V and J ends were trimmed by 1 base and 2 bases, with 9 bases remaining between them. CDR3 sequence: CASSEFSSPYEQYF. The CDR3 coding sequence is TGTGCCAGCAGTGAATTTAGCAGTCCCTACGAGCAGTACTTC.

The rearrangement links TRBV19 to TRBJ1-1; TRBD1 aligns across 9 bases. There are 12 residues in the CDR3. The V gene end was trimmed by 11 bases and the J gene end by 5 bases; junction bases not matched to a gene: 6. The V gene's germline CDR1 is LNHDA and CDR2 SQIVND (reference sequence). As DNA, the CDR3 is TGTGCCTCCCACAGGGGGCGAACTGAAGCTTTCTTT. This codes for CASHRGRTEAFF.

Turning to this clone: The identical CDR3 is also encoded by other nucleotide sequences in the sample. The CDR3 loop reads CASRSGQGNYGYTF. The CDR3 nucleotides are TGTGCCAGCAGGTCCGGACAGGGGAACTATGGCTACACCTTC. The chain has TRBV28 and TRBJ1-2; 9 bases line up with TRBD1. The CDR3 is made up of 14 amino acids. Germline V gene sequence: CDR1 MDHEN, CDR2 SYDVKM. The V gene end was trimmed by 6 bases and the J gene end by 2 bases; junction bases not matched to a gene: 4.